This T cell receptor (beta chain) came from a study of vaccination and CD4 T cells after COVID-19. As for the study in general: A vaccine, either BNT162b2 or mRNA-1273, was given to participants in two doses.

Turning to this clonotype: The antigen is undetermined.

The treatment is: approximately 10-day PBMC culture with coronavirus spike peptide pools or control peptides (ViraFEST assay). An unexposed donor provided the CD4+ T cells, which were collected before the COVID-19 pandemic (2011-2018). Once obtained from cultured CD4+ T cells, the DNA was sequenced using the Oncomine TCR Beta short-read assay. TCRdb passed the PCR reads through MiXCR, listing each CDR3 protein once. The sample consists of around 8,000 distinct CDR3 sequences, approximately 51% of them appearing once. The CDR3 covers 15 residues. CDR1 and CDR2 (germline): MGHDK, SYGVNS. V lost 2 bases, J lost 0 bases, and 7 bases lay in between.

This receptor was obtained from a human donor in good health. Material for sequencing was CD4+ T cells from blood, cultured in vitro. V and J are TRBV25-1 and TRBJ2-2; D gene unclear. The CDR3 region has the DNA TGTGCCAGCAGTGAACGATGGACGAACACCGGGGAGCTGTTTTTT. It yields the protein CASSERWTNTGELFF.